These T cell receptor beta chains were read from a single sample in a study of vaccination effects on CD4 cells after COVID-19. Assay: immunoSEQ multiplex PCR; the TCRdb copy retains only in-frame clones and omits some. Of fewer than 75,000 clones in the sample, about 81% are singletons; the top ten hold 4.3%. No antigen is known for these receptors. The sequenced sample was CD4+ T cells from PBMCs cultured without peptide, obtained after COVID-19 vaccination. The source is a human donor who received a COVID-19 vaccine. The CDR3 runs from the conserved cysteine through the conserved F or W. D genes are given only for firm matches. Some rows have no size entry. The others give once, few or many, or a class for an expanded clone.

>TRBJ2-7|TRBV28|-|TRBD2
TGTGCCAGCAGTTTTGGGGGACTAGCGGGCTACGAGCAGTACTTC
CASSFGGLAGYEQYF
>TRBJ2-7|TRBV6-5|-|-
TGTGCCACCCTAGACAGGAAGTACGAGCAGTACTTC
CATLDRKYEQYF
>TRBJ1-6|TRBV28|-|-
TGTGCCAGCCGGGACACCTATAATTCACCCCTCCACTTT
CASRDTYNSPLHF
>TRBJ1-1|TRBV10-3|-|-
TGTGCCTCACAATGGGAGCTGATGAACACTGAAGCTTTCTTT
CASQWELMNTEAFF
>TRBJ1-5|TRBV25-1|few|TRBD1
TGTGCCAGCAAGGGGGCAGGGGGGCAGCCCCAGCATTTT
CASKGAGGQPQHF
>TRBJ1-4|TRBV7-2|few|-
TGTGCCAGCAGCGAAGAGGCTAATGAAAAACTGTTTTTT
CASSEEANEKLFF
>TRBJ2-1|TRBV7-8|-|TRBD2
TGTGCCAGCAGCTCTCGACTAGCGGGAGGGCTGGGGAATGAGCAGTTCTTC
CASSSRLAGGLGNEQFF
>TRBJ2-3|TRBV18|-|-
TGTGCCAGCTCCAAGCGCGGATCAACAGATACGCAGTATTTT
CASSKRGSTDTQYF
>TRBJ2-1|TRBV5-8|-|TRBD2
TGTGCCAGCAGCTTTGGAACTAGCGGGGGATACAATGAGCAGTTCTTC
CASSFGTSGGYNEQFF
>TRBJ1-4|TRBV20-1|-|-
TGCAGTGCTAGGCAGGATGAAAAACTGTTTTTT
CSARQDEKLFF
>TRBJ2-7|TRBV28|-|TRBD1
TGTGCCAGCAGTTTCGCTGGACAGGGTTCATACGAGCAGTACTTC
CASSFAGQGSYEQYF
>TRBJ2-7|TRBV3-1/TRBV3-2|-|-
TGTGCCAGCAGCCAAGGCCCAGCGGTTTACGAGCAGTACTTC
CASSQGPAVYEQYF
>TRBJ2-7|TRBV6-6|-|-
TGTGCCAGCAGTTCTAGGACAAACTACGAGCAGTACTTC
CASSSRTNYEQYF
>TRBJ2-1|TRBV10-3|-|TRBD2
TGTGCCATCAGTGGGACTAGCGGGAGCTCCTACAATGAGCAGTTCTTC
CAISGTSGSSYNEQFF
>TRBJ2-7|TRBV6-2/TRBV6-3|-|TRBD2
TGTGCCAGCAGCCGACCCGGGACTAGCGGGGGGGCCTACGAGCAGTACTTC
CASSRPGTSGGAYEQYF
>TRBJ1-1|TRBV12-3/TRBV12-4|-|-
TGTGCCAGCAAAACCGGGCGGAACGCTGAAGCTTTCTTT
CASKTGRNAEAFF
>TRBJ2-1|TRBV9|-|-
TGTGCCAGCAGCGCCGGAGGAGGCCAATCCCCCTACAATGAGCAGTTCTTC
CASSAGGGQSPYNEQFF
>TRBJ1-4|TRBV30|-|TRBD1
TGTGCCTGGAGAAGACAGGGCAGTGAAAAACTGTTTTTT
CAWRRQGSEKLFF
>TRBJ2-5|TRBV3-1/TRBV3-2|-|TRBD2
TGTGCCAGCAGCCTAGCGGGAGGTTTCCAAGAGACCCAGTACTTC
CASSLAGGFQETQYF
>TRBJ1-2|TRBV28|-|-
TGTGCCAGCAGTTTTACCAGCTATGGCTACACCTTC
CASSFTSYGYTF
>TRBJ1-2|TRBV5-8|-|-
TGTGCCAGCAGCTTGACCAATAACAGGGCAGGCGGCTACACCTTC
CASSLTNNRAGGYTF
>TRBJ1-2|TRBV7-2|few|-
TGTGCCAGCAGCTTAGGCGGGGGGGAGCGTGGCTACACCTTC
CASSLGGGERGYTF
>TRBJ2-6|TRBV5-1|-|-
TGCGCCAGCAACCCCCGTGGCGGGCCCGACTCTGGGGCCAACGTCCTGACTTTC
CASNPRGGPDSGANVLTF
>TRBJ2-7|TRBV30|-|-
TGTGCCTGGAGTGTACTAGACGAGCAGTACTTC
CAWSVLDEQYF
>TRBJ1-6|TRBV9|-|-
TGTGCCAGCAGCGGGGGTGATTATAATTCACCCCTCCACTTT
CASSGGDYNSPLHF
>TRBJ2-1|TRBV19|-|TRBD1
TGTGCCAGTAGGGACAGGGTCTACAATGAGCAGTTCTTC
CASRDRVYNEQFF
>TRBJ1-6|TRBV4-3|-|-
TGCGCCAGCAGCCAAGTCGGGGGAGGGCGTTCACCCCTCCACTTT
CASSQVGGGRSPLHF
>TRBJ1-1|TRBV19|-|-
TGTGCCAGTAGTATAGGTACTCGGGGGAACACTGAAGCTTTCTTT
CASSIGTRGNTEAFF
>TRBJ2-4|TRBV19|-|-
TGTGCCAGTACGGAAGACTATGGACCTAGGGGGAGGAGCATTCAGTACTTC
CASTEDYGPRGRSIQYF
>TRBJ1-5|TRBV4-2|-|-
TGTGCCAGCAGCCAAGAAGGCGGGAATCAGCCCCAGCATTTT
CASSQEGGNQPQHF
>TRBJ1-4|TRBV7-9|-|TRBD1
TGTGCCAGCAGCTACCTGACAGGGGGTGGTGAAAAACTGTTTTTT
CASSYLTGGGEKLFF
>TRBJ2-7|TRBV2|-|TRBD2
TGTGCCAGCAGGAGGGACTACCCGCAGTACTTC
CASRRDYPQYF
>TRBJ2-1|TRBV19|-|TRBD1
TGTGCCAGCTGTAGGGACAGCGTATACAATGAGCAGTTCTTC
CASCRDSVYNEQFF
>TRBJ2-3|TRBV5-6|-|-
TGTGCCAGCAGCTTGAAGGGGGTAGATACGCAGTATTTT
CASSLKGVDTQYF
>TRBJ1-6|TRBV30|few|-
TGTGCCTGGAGTGGTCCACCCCTCCACTTT
CAWSGPPLHF
>TRBJ2-4|TRBV7-8|-|TRBD1
TGTGCCAGCAGCACCCGACAGGGTTTGAAAAACATTCAGTACTTC
CASSTRQGLKNIQYF
>TRBJ1-4|TRBV15|-|-
TGTGCCACCAGCAGAGATAGGGGCAGGGTGAAGGAAAAACTGTTTTTT
CATSRDRGRVKEKLFF
>TRBJ1-4|TRBV4-3|-|-
TGCGCCAGCAGCCAAGATCCGGGGGCCAGAGAGCTTTTT
CASSQDPGARELF
>TRBJ2-1|TRBV18|-|-
TGTGCCAGCTCACCAGGACAGACACCGTCCTACAATGAGCAGTTCTTC
CASSPGQTPSYNEQFF
>TRBJ1-2|TRBV18|-|TRBD1
TGTGCCAGCTCACCACAGAGACAGGGGTCGGGCTACACCTTC
CASSPQRQGSGYTF
>TRBJ2-1|TRBV2|-|-
TGTGCCAGCAGTGACGGACCGAACAATGAGCAGTTCTTC
CASSDGPNNEQFF
>TRBJ2-7|TRBV5-6|-|-
TGTGCCAGCAGCTCAATCAACAGGGAGGAGCAGTACTTC
CASSSINREEQYF
>TRBJ2-7|TRBV28|-|-
TGTGCCAGCGCCAGGGGTTACGAGCAGTACTTC
CASARGYEQYF
>TRBJ2-7|TRBV6-2/TRBV6-3|-|TRBD2
TGTGCCAGCAGTTACGACGGACTAGCCTTCTACGAGCAGTACTTC
CASSYDGLAFYEQYF
>TRBJ2-3|TRBV19|-|TRBD2
TGTGCCAGTAGTATATCTAGCGGGACAACAGATACGCAGTATTTT
CASSISSGTTDTQYF
>TRBJ1-2|TRBV7-6|once|TRBD1
TGTGCCAGCAGCTCTGGGACAGCGACGAAGGGCTACACCTTC
CASSSGTATKGYTF
>TRBJ2-7|TRBV28|-|TRBD1
TGTGCCAGCAGTTCGCCAGGGGGCTTTGCGGTGGTTTTTTACGAGCAGTACTTC
CASSSPGGFAVVFYEQYF
>TRBJ2-3|TRBV5-4|once|TRBD2
TGTGCCAGCAGCGTGACTAGCCGGGGCACAGATACGCAGTATTTT
CASSVTSRGTDTQYF